Below are 32 T cell receptor beta chains sequenced from a single sample in a study of CD8+ T cells in alopecia areata. Extracted RNA was reverse transcribed into cDNA, the sequencing template. Clones were read by immunoSEQ multiplex PCR, and TCRdb kept only the in-frame ones, dropping some. This sample has approximately 150,000 clones, with about two thirds found just once. The specimen sequenced was CD8+ T cells sorted from blood. The receptors shown here come from a human donor in good health.

The chain has TRBV27 and TRBJ1-5, with TRBD1 matching 7 bases. Germline assignment: CDR1 MNHEY and CDR2 SMNVEV (reference sequence). After removal of 1 base from V and 10 bases from J, the junction contained 10 bases not matched to a gene. There are 15 residues in the CDR3. CDR3 nucleotides: TGTGCCAGCAGTTTATTGGGACAGTCCCAAAATCCCCAGCATTTT. Its translation is CASSLLGQSQNPQHF.

About this clone itself: Other DNA sequences within the sample encode an identical CDR3. The chain recombines TRBV7-9 with TRBJ2-7; no firm D call. Trimming pared 5 bases from V and 2 bases from J, leaving 4 bases between. There are 11 residues in the CDR3. Per the germline V gene, CDR1 is SEHNR and CDR2 is FQNEAQ (reference sequence). The CDR3 DNA follows: TGTGCCAGCAGCACGACCTACGAGCAGTACTTC. The encoded protein is CASSTTYEQYF.

This sequence joins TRBV27 and TRBJ2-1; 7 bases fit TRBD2. Trimming took 0 bases from V and 0 from J; bases not matched to a gene: 2. Germline V gives CDR1 MNHEY, CDR2 SMNVEV (reference sequence). The CDR3 is 16 amino acids. The CDR3 spells CASSLSGGSSYNEQFF. Here the CDR3 DNA reads TGTGCCAGCAGTTTATCGGGCGGGAGCTCCTACAATGAGCAGTTCTTC.

J is TRBJ2-7 and V is TRBV5-1; D is perhaps TRBD2 (6 bases). The length of the CDR3 is 15 residues. The V gene lost 4 bases and the J gene lost 4 bases, with 18 bases spanning the gap. The germline V gene has CDR1 SGHRS and CDR2 YFSETQ. The CDR3 loop reads CASSPSGTGSYEQYF. CDR3 DNA sequence: TGCGCCAGCAGCCCGTCCGGGACTGGAAGTTACGAGCAGTACTTC. The full variable domain, rest sourced from reference TRBV5-1 and TRBJ2-7, is KAGVTQTPRYLIKTRGQQVTLSCSPISGHRSVSWYQQTPGQGLQFLFEYFSETQRNKGNFPGRFSGRQFSNSRSEMNVSTLELGDSALYLCASSPSGTGSYEQYFGPGTRLTVT.

CDR3 sequence: CSVDREGQTYENTEAFF. The CDR3 DNA sequence: TGCAGCGTTGACCGGGAGGGGCAAACTTACGAGAACACTGAAGCTTTCTTT. The chain combines TRBV29-1 with TRBJ1-1; D possibly corresponds to TRBD1 (5 bases). The CDR3 extends over 17 amino acids. Trimming stripped 3 bases from V and 1 base from J, with 21 bases between. CDR1 SQVTM and CDR2 ANQGSEA come from the germline V gene.

The chain joins TRBV29-1 to TRBJ1-5; D is perhaps TRBD1 (5 bases). Trimming removed 2 bases at V and 5 bases at J, with 10 bases between. Germline assignment: CDR1 SQVTM and CDR2 ANQGSEA. The CDR3 consists of 13 residues. This CDR3 is CSVERAGDQPQHF. The DNA of the CDR3 is TGCAGCGTTGAAAGGGCGGGGGATCAGCCCCAGCATTTT.

The chain recombines TRBV11-2 with TRBJ2-5; no clear D gene. Trimming took off 5 bases at V and 2 bases at J, with 15 bases between the two ends. CDR1 and CDR2 (germline): SGHAT, FQNNGV. This CDR3 spans 15 amino acids. The DNA of the CDR3 is TGTGCCAGCAGCACGCACCGGTGGCCGCAAGAGACCCAGTACTTC. It specifies CASSTHRWPQETQYF.

This clone was seen a single time. The chain recombines TRBV27 with TRBJ2-7; no firm D call. V was shortened by 0 bases and J by 0 bases, with 6 bases between the two germline ends. CDR1 and CDR2 from the germline V gene are MNHEY and SMNVEV (reference sequence). CDR3 length: 14 residues. CDR3 bases: TGTGCCAGCAGTTTATCACAGAACTCCTACGAGCAGTACTTC. Translated, it gives CASSLSQNSYEQYF.

This clone was seen only a few times. The V call is TRBV29-1, the J call TRBJ1-2; D is undetermined. CDR3 size: 15 residues. Looked up from germline, CDR1 is SQVTM and CDR2 is ANQGSEA. Trimming shortened V by 4 bases and J by 0 bases, and 15 bases separated the two germline ends. This CDR3 reads CSVGWGGNPNYGYTF. CDR3 DNA: TGCAGCGTTGGATGGGGAGGGAACCCTAACTATGGCTACACCTTC.

Only a few counts were recorded for this clone. The chain combines TRBV28 with TRBJ1-1; D may be TRBD1 (5 bases). Trimming shortened V by 8 bases and J by 11 bases, and 12 bases separated the two germline ends. Germline lookup yields CDR1 MDHEN and CDR2 SYDVKM. This CDR3 region has 10 residues. The CDR3, as DNA: TGTGCCAGCGGGGACCGGGATGCTTTCTTT. Residues: CASGDRDAFF.

This clone was seen many times. The V gene is TRBV2, the J gene TRBJ2-1, with TRBD2 identical over 11 bases. Germline values: CDR1 SNHLY, CDR2 FYNNEI. The CDR3 has 13 amino acids. The ends lost 10 bases at V and 7 bases at J; junction bases unmatched: 6. Here the CDR3 reads CANPGTSGNEQFF. For the CDR3, the DNA is TGTGCCAACCCCGGGACTAGCGGTAATGAGCAGTTCTTC.

This clone was observed a single time. V usage is TRBV2 and J usage is TRBJ2-7; 8 bases map to TRBD1. The CDR3 is 14 amino acids. Germline loops: CDR1 SNHLY, CDR2 FYNNEI. Trimming cost V 8 bases and J 0 bases; bases outside gene matches: 6. DNA of the CDR3: TGTGCCAGCCATAAAACAGGGGGCTCCTACGAGCAGTACTTC. This codes for CASHKTGGSYEQYF.

On this clone itself: This sequence is one base from a far larger clone and is likely a read error. The gene calls are TRBV6-5 and TRBJ2-1; TRBD2 agrees at 14 bases. The CDR3 contains 14 residues. V lost 5 bases and J lost 9; bases outside the gene matches: 3. Germline V lookup: CDR1 MNHEY, CDR2 SVGAGI. The CDR3 DNA reads as TGTGCCAGCAGTGGGACTAGCGGGAGCAGTGAGCAGTTCTTC. Encoded protein: CASSGTSGSSEQFF.

This clone was detected once. The gene calls are TRBV5-1 and TRBJ1-2, with TRBD1 identical over 9 bases. The germline CDR1 and CDR2 sequences are SGHRS and YFSETQ. V was clipped by 2 bases and J by 6 bases; unmatched bases: 2. The CDR3 totals 13 residues. CDR3 sequence reads: CASSFRTGDGYTF. The CDR3 nucleotides read TGCGCCAGCAGCTTCAGGACAGGGGATGGCTACACCTTC.

The chain carries TRBV6-1 and TRBJ2-1; no clear D gene. The CDR3 loop spans 17 amino acids. The ends were cut back, 1 base at V and 0 bases at J, with 13 bases in the middle. Germline values: CDR1 MNHNS, CDR2 SASEGT. The CDR3 nucleotides are TGTGCCAGCAGTGAAGACCCGGCCTGGAGCTCCTACAATGAGCAGTTCTTC. The encoded protein is CASSEDPAWSSYNEQFF.

The chain uses TRBV5-6 and TRBJ1-5; maybe TRBD1 (5 bases). The germline gives CDR1 SGHDT, CDR2 YYEEEE. The CDR3 loop spans 14 amino acids. Trimming removed 1 base at V and 3 bases at J, with 8 bases between. CDR3 DNA sequence: TGTGCCAGCAGCTTGTGGGGGTACAATCAGCCCCAGCATTTT. Translated, it gives CASSLWGYNQPQHF.

This clone has a handful of counts. V is TRBV30 and J is TRBJ2-1, with TRBD2 matching over 8 bases. This CDR3 has 17 amino acids. V lost 3 bases to trimming and J lost 7 bases; unmatched junction nucleotides: 17. Per germline, CDR1 GTSNPN and CDR2 SVGIG (reference sequence). The CDR3 sequence: CAWSDTSGTRQRNEQFF. The CDR3 DNA follows: TGTGCCTGGAGCGATACTAGCGGAACCCGACAAAGGAATGAGCAGTTCTTC.

In its sample, this clone was seen a few times. The chain combines TRBV4-1 with TRBJ2-2, with unresolved D. Germline V gene data show CDR1 as MGHRA and CDR2 as YSYEKL. CDR3 size: 18 residues. Trimming stripped 2 bases from V and 4 bases from J, with 20 bases between. The CDR3 loop reads CASSQILQMFCCTGELFF. The CDR3 DNA reads as TGCGCCAGCAGCCAAATTCTCCAAATGTTTTGTTGCACCGGGGAGCTGTTTTTT.

This sequence joins TRBV2 and TRBJ2-1; 9 bases fit TRBD1. The junction had 8 bases not matched to a gene; V was cut back by 2 bases and J by 3 bases. This CDR3 is built from 17 residues. Germline V gene lookup returns CDR1 SNHLY and CDR2 FYNNEI. CDR3: CASSELLQGAGYNEQFF. DNA of the CDR3: TGTGCCAGCAGTGAACTCCTACAGGGGGCGGGCTACAATGAGCAGTTCTTC.

The rearrangement joins TRBV4-1 to TRBJ2-7, with D possibly being TRBD1 (7 bases). Germline CDR1 reads MGHRA; CDR2 reads YSYEKL. Trimming shortened V by 3 bases and J by 5 bases, and 14 bases separated the two germline ends. The CDR3 sequence is 14 residues long. CDR3 loop: CASSHGRGVDEQYF. The CDR3 coding sequence is TGCGCCAGCAGCCATGGCAGGGGGGTTGACGAGCAGTACTTC.

This clone was seen a few times. The rearrangement uses TRBV29-1 and TRBJ2-2, with D possibly matching TRBD1 (6 bases). V gave up 5 bases and J gave up 4 bases, with 8 bases separating them. The length of the CDR3 is 12 residues. Germline V lookup: CDR1 SQVTM, CDR2 ANQGSEA. DNA of the CDR3: TGCAGCGTTCAGGGGACCACCGGGGAGCTGTTTTTT. This translates into CSVQGTTGELFF.

This clone was observed once. The chain combines TRBV27 with TRBJ1-1; D not certain. This CDR3 spans 13 amino acids. Trimming pared 5 bases from V and 1 base from J, leaving 8 bases between. CDR1 is MNHEY and CDR2 is SMNVEV in the germline V gene (reference sequence). The CDR3 region has the DNA TGTGCCAGCAGTCCGTTCGGGAACACTGAAGCTTTCTTT. It specifies CASSPFGNTEAFF.

V usage is TRBV5-1 and J usage is TRBJ1-2; the match to TRBD1 covers 10 bases. Germline assignment: CDR1 SGHRS and CDR2 YFSETQ. The CDR3 contains 14 residues. The trim removed 4 bases at V and 6 bases at J, leaving 6 bases unmatched. The CDR3 region is CASSKRTGGDGYTF. The CDR3 bases are TGCGCCAGCAGCAAGAGGACAGGGGGAGATGGCTACACCTTC. Full variable domain (missing parts from reference TRBV5-1 and TRBJ1-2): KAGVTQTPRYLIKTRGQQVTLSCSPISGHRSVSWYQQTPGQGLQFLFEYFSETQRNKGNFPGRFSGRQFSNSRSEMNVSTLELGDSALYLCASSKRTGGDGYTFGSGTRLTVV.

This chain connects TRBV9 to TRBJ2-2; D is perhaps TRBD2 (6 bases). Trimming stripped 2 bases from V and 7 bases from J, with 9 bases between. CDR1 and CDR2 from the germline V gene are SGDLS and YYNGEE. The CDR3 contains 13 residues. This CDR3 is CASSVEGNGELFF. In nucleotides, the CDR3 is TGTGCCAGCAGCGTGGAGGGAAACGGGGAGCTGTTTTTT.

J is TRBJ2-7 and V is TRBV5-6; D may be TRBD2 (5 bases). Germline loops: CDR1 SGHDT, CDR2 YYEEEE. Trimming shortened V by 0 bases and J by 3 bases, and 10 bases separated the two germline ends. CDR3 size: 14 residues. The CDR3 DNA reads as TGTGCCAGCAGCTTGGGATCTCGGGGCTACGAGCAGTACTTC. Translation: CASSLGSRGYEQYF.

This clone was seen more than once but under ten times. The chain couples TRBV5-1 to TRBJ2-7; tentative D call: TRBD2 (5 bases). In germline, CDR1 is SGHRS, CDR2 YFSETQ. This CDR3 region has 12 residues. V dropped 7 bases and J dropped 7 bases, with 15 bases sitting between them. The CDR3 sequence: CASRPTSGEQYF. CDR3 coding DNA: TGCGCCAGCCGACCGACCTCGGGAGAGCAGTACTTC.

CDR3 loop: CASSFSSPGELFF. For the CDR3, the DNA is TGCGCCAGCAGCTTTAGTTCCCCCGGGGAGCTGTTTTTT. The gene calls are TRBV5-1 and TRBJ2-2; D gene uncertain. Germline assignment: CDR1 SGHRS and CDR2 YFSETQ. V was trimmed by 2 bases and J by 6 bases, leaving 8 bases between them. This CDR3 region has 13 residues.

The chain links TRBV29-1 to TRBJ2-1; a possible D gene is TRBD2 (6 bases). The CDR3 totals 21 residues. Germline loops: CDR1 SQVTM, CDR2 ANQGSEA. The ends were cut back, 3 bases at V and 0 bases at J, with 30 bases in the middle. CDR3: CSVEGLVGGNQISSSYNEQFF. CDR3 nucleotide sequence: TGCAGCGTTGAGGGGCTTGTTGGCGGGAACCAAATTAGTAGCTCCTACAATGAGCAGTTCTTC.

This sequence joins TRBV29-1 and TRBJ2-7; 9 nucleotides match TRBD1. V lost 4 bases and J lost 3; bases outside the gene matches: 7. This CDR3 contains 14 residues. The germline V gene has CDR1 SQVTM and CDR2 ANQGSEA. CDR3 sequence (DNA): TGCAGCGTTGGAAAGGGACAGGGCTACTACGAGCAGTACTTC. Protein sequence: CSVGKGQGYYEQYF.

V and J are TRBV5-1 and TRBJ2-7; maybe TRBD2 (7 bases). The CDR3 runs to 16 residues. Germline CDR1 reads SGHRS; CDR2 reads YFSETQ. Trimming took 0 bases from V and 6 from J, leaving 19 bases between them. The CDR3 DNA reads TGCGCCAGCAGCTTGGCCGGGGGCGGGAGTATCGTCGAGCAGTACTTC. It encodes CASSLAGGGSIVEQYF. The whole variable domain, filled in from reference TRBV5-1 and TRBJ2-7, reads KAGVTQTPRYLIKTRGQQVTLSCSPISGHRSVSWYQQTPGQGLQFLFEYFSETQRNKGNFPGRFSGRQFSNSRSEMNVSTLELGDSALYLCASSLAGGGSIVEQYFGPGTRLTVT.

The chain has TRBV15 and TRBJ1-1; TRBD1 matches at 9 bases. This CDR3 spans 15 amino acids. V shed 4 bases and J 3 bases; nucleotides not matched to a gene: 6. The germline CDR1 and CDR2 sequences are LNHNV and YYDKDF (reference sequence). The CDR3 spells CATSTRDREDTEAFF. The DNA of the CDR3 is TGTGCCACCAGCACTCGGGACAGGGAGGACACTGAAGCTTTCTTT.

The chain joins TRBV9 to TRBJ2-2; D not resolved. V lost 0 bases to trimming and J lost 2 bases, with 11 bases between them. The V gene's germline CDR1 is SGDLS and CDR2 YYNGEE. The CDR3 covers 16 residues. As DNA, the CDR3 is TGTGCCAGCAGCGTAGGCTACCCTACAAACACCGGGGAGCTGTTTTTT. It encodes CASSVGYPTNTGELFF.